There are a few counts of the clone carrying this TCR beta chain. This entry comes from a study of blood T cells in healthy people across ages. The CDR3 runs to 14 residues. V lost 2 bases, J lost 4 bases, and 4 bases stayed unmatched. Per germline, CDR1 SGHRS and CDR2 YFSETQ. Together with a sample-barcoded 5' primer, a J-beta primer mix was included in a second PCR lasting about 7 to 11 cycles. TCRdb re-called the 5' RACE reads through MiXCR, storing one row per CDR3 protein. The sample contains fewer than 1,000,000 distinct CDR3 sequences, around 45% of which appear only once. Sequences were obtained from blood. V usage is TRBV5-1 and J usage is TRBJ2-5, with TRBD2 identical over 8 bases. This sequence was found in a man aged 80 or over in good health. The CDR3 coding sequence is TGCGCCAGCAGCTTAGCGGGAGACGTAGAGACCCAGTACTTC. Translation: CASSLAGDVETQYF.